This is a list of T cell receptor beta chains from one sample in a study of blood T cell repertoires in COVID-19. Sequencing used immunoSEQ multiplex PCR; TCRdb keeps in-frame clones, though not all of them. The sample has 400,000 or so clones; about nine tenths are singletons. Sequencing was done on a sample of peripheral blood. Source of these receptors: a woman aged 40 to 50 with COVID-19, enrolled during active disease. Each CDR3 is given with its conserved first and last residue. Fields, in order: V gene, clone size, D gene, J gene, CDR3 protein, CDR3 DNA. The D gene is left open where the match is weak. Rows give clone size only sometimes, using once, few, many, or a class for an expanded clone.

TRBV6-5	.	.	TRBJ2-1	CASSYSFSLNEQFF	TGTGCCAGCAGTTACTCGTTCTCGTTGAATGAGCAGTTCTTC
TRBV6-4	.	TRBD1	TRBJ1-3	CASSHDRGPGNTIYF	TGTGCCAGCAGCCACGACAGGGGGCCTGGAAACACCATATATTTT
TRBV6-5	once	.	TRBJ2-3	CASSTVDRKTDTQYF	TGTGCCAGCAGTACTGTGGACAGAAAAACAGATACGCAGTATTTT
TRBV28	.	.	TRBJ1-1	CASSATPGLNTEAFF	TGTGCCAGCAGTGCGACGCCAGGGTTGAACACTGAAGCTTTCTTT
TRBV7-2	.	.	TRBJ2-7	CASSFPRTYEQYF	TGTGCCAGCAGCTTCCCTAGGACCTACGAGCAGTACTTC
TRBV7-9	.	.	TRBJ1-1	CASSLRSLPEAFF	TGTGCCAGCAGCTTAAGGAGCCTCCCTGAAGCTTTCTTT
TRBV27	.	.	TRBJ1-6	CASSLIVGERIPLHF	TGTGCCAGCAGTTTAATTGTAGGGGAACGGATACCCCTCCACTTT
TRBV2	few	TRBD1	TRBJ2-7	CASSEEGTGFGEQYF	TGTGCCAGCAGTGAAGAAGGGACAGGGTTCGGCGAGCAGTACTTC
TRBV9	.	.	TRBJ1-2	CASSRHRAGYGYTF	TGTGCCAGCAGCAGACACAGGGCGGGCTATGGCTACACCTTC
TRBV6-2/TRBV6-3	.	TRBD1	TRBJ1-5	CASSPWGDRGGNQPQHF	TGTGCCAGCAGTCCATGGGGAGACAGGGGAGGCAATCAGCCCCAGCATTTT
TRBV6-5	.	TRBD2	TRBJ2-3	CASGTSGSTDTQYF	TGTGCCAGCGGGACTAGCGGGAGCACAGATACGCAGTATTTT
TRBV4-2	.	TRBD1	TRBJ1-5	CASSQWTGANQPQHF	TGTGCCAGCAGCCAATGGACAGGCGCGAATCAGCCCCAGCATTTT
TRBV6-5	.	TRBD1	TRBJ1-2	CASRDSSNYGYTF	TGTGCCAGCCGGGACAGCTCTAACTATGGCTACACCTTC
TRBV7-3	.	TRBD1	TRBJ1-1	CASSLQGTGTEAFF	TGTGCCAGCAGCCTACAGGGGACCGGGACTGAAGCTTTCTTT
TRBV4-3	.	TRBD1	TRBJ1-1	CASSPQLTGIIEAFF	TGCGCCAGCAGCCCTCAATTGACAGGGATAATTGAAGCTTTCTTT
TRBV14	.	.	TRBJ1-2	CASSQDRIPNYGYTF	TGTGCCAGCAGCCAAGACAGGATCCCTAACTATGGCTACACCTTC
TRBV19	.	.	TRBJ1-4	CASSIAGTQEEKLFF	TGTGCCAGTAGTATCGCGGGGACCCAGGAAGAAAAACTGTTTTTT
TRBV28	.	.	TRBJ1-6	CASRIRQDNSPLHF	TGTGCCAGCAGGATAAGACAGGATAATTCACCCCTCCACTTT
TRBV2	.	.	TRBJ2-7	CASSPNGIYEQYF	TGTGCCAGCAGCCCCAACGGGATCTACGAGCAGTACTTC
TRBV30	.	.	TRBJ1-3	CAWRAGNTIYF	TGTGCCTGGAGAGCCGGAAACACCATATATTTT
TRBV28	.	.	TRBJ1-1	CASSLWSGAEMRTEAFF	TGTGCCAGCAGTTTATGGTCAGGGGCAGAGATGAGGACTGAAGCTTTCTTT
TRBV28	.	TRBD1	TRBJ1-2	CASSWTGGAGGYTF	TGTGCCAGCAGTTGGACAGGGGGCGCCGGTGGCTACACCTTC